A single sample gave rise to the 11 T cell receptor beta chains below, sequenced in a study of tumor-infiltrating lymphocytes in primary liver carcinoma. Investigators took RNA and DNA out together from 20-30 mg of unsorted bulk tissue. cDNA specific to TCR beta was made from 500 ng of total RNA, with a constant-region primer employed for priming. Three-round nested multiplex PCR performed with slightly modified ARM-PCR produced the TCR beta libraries. The opening two PCR rounds, ten to eleven cycles each, paired TRBV1-TRBV30 forward primers with a C-beta reverse primer. A single record per CDR3 protein comes from TCRdb applying MiXCR to the multiplex PCR reads. The sample consists of roughly 80,000 distinct CDR3 sequences, roughly 72% of them appearing once. Input material: liver tumor tissue from sampling region 1. Subset of the sample: tumor region T1, superior pole. The receptors stem from a man aged 35 to 55 with primary liver carcinoma and hepatitis B virus infection.

This sequence joins TRBV11-2 and TRBJ2-3; D not certain. This CDR3 is 13 amino acids long. Trimming pared 5 bases from V and 2 bases from J, leaving 8 bases between. Germline assignment: CDR1 SGHAT and CDR2 FQNNGV. The CDR3 here is CASSHWTTDTQYF. CDR3 coding DNA: TGTGCCAGCAGCCACTGGACCACAGATACGCAGTATTTT.

In the case of this clonotype: Compared with germline, one end of the junction differs, possibly owing to a read error. The chain joins TRBV6-1 to TRBJ2-7; weak D call: TRBD2 (5 bases). The germline gives CDR1 MNHNS, CDR2 SASEGT. The CDR3 is 14 amino acids. The CDR3 DNA is TGTGCCAGCAATGTAGGGTCGCGGGCAACCGAGCAGTGCTTC. Translated: CASNVGSRATEQCF.

This clonotype was found many times. CDR3 region: CASSSRGVGGYTF. The DNA for the CDR3 is TGTGCCAGCAGTTCCAGGGGGGTCGGGGGCTACACCTTC. The V gene is TRBV12-3 or TRBV12-4, the J gene TRBJ1-2, with TRBD1 identical over 7 bases. There are 13 residues in the CDR3. With 4 bases clipped from V and 8 bases from J, the junction kept 7 bases outside the gene matches.

The chain carries TRBV12-3 or TRBV12-4 and TRBJ2-7; no clear D gene. V shed 9 bases and J shed 6 bases, with 21 bases lying between them. This CDR3 has 14 residues. The CDR3 is CASSMQPFPSEQYF. In DNA, the CDR3 is TGTGCCAGTAGTATGCAGCCTTTTCCCAGCGAGCAGTACTTC.

Turning to this clonotype: One end of the junction is discordant with germline, which a read error may explain. The gene calls are TRBV4-1 and TRBJ2-7; TRBD2 agrees at 7 bases. There are 15 residues in the CDR3. The germline V gene has CDR1 MGHRA and CDR2 YSYEKL. CDR3 in amino acids: CVSSPPGLTVYEQYF. For the CDR3, the DNA is TGCGTCAGCAGCCCACCGGGACTAACGGTCTACGAGCAATACTTC.

Remarks on this clonotype: Mismatch with germline at one junction end may stem from a read error. The chain uses TRBV6-5 and TRBJ2-7, with 9 bases identical to TRBD2. In germline, CDR1 is MNHEY, CDR2 SVGAGI. This CDR3 has 15 amino acids. CDR3 nucleotide sequence: TGTGCCAGCAGTTCACATAGCGGGAGTAACTTCGAGCAGCACTTC. Translation: CASSSHSGSNFEQHF.

On this clonotype itself: Relative to the germline gene, one junction end is altered; a read error may explain this. V gene TRBV4-2 combines with J gene TRBJ1-1, with 9 bases lining up with TRBD1. This CDR3 region has 18 residues. CDR1 and CDR2 (germline): LGHNA, YNFKEQ. The CDR3 reads CTSSTHQDRGIFNTGAFF. Written as DNA, the CDR3 is TGTACCAGCAGCACTCACCAGGACAGGGGAATTTTCAACACTGGAGCTTTCTTT.

Comments on this clonotype: Sequence at one end of the junction differs from germline and may be a read error. V usage is TRBV6-6 and J usage is TRBJ1-4; 7 bases are shared with TRBD1. The CDR3 is 14 residues long. The germline V gene encodes CDR1 MNHNY and CDR2 SVGAGI (reference sequence). CDR3 loop: CAGSNGQDNEKLFF. The DNA for the CDR3 is TGTGCCGGCAGTAATGGACAGGACAATGAAAAATTGTTTTTT.

This clonotype occurred many times. This rearrangement joins TRBV28 to TRBJ2-5; D unresolved. The germline gives CDR1 MDHEN, CDR2 SYDVKM. CDR3 length equals 12 residues. Trimming removed 5 bases from V and 4 bases from J, with 8 bases in between. DNA for the CDR3: TGTGCCAGCAGTGTTCAGCTAGAGACCCAGTACTTC. This translates into CASSVQLETQYF.

As concerns this clonotype: Its ends do not fully match the called genes, so a read error is possible. This chain links TRBV29-1 with TRBJ2-5; 11 bases match TRBD2. Germline lookup yields CDR1 SQVTM and CDR2 ANQGSEA. The CDR3 totals 15 residues. This chain's CDR3 is CSAGLAGGRGETQHF. CDR3 nucleotide sequence: TGCAGCGCAGGACTAGCGGGTGGACGGGGTGAGACCCAGCACTTC.

Remarks on this clonotype: Mismatch with germline at one junction end may stem from a read error. The J gene is TRBJ1-4, the V gene TRBV11-2; maybe TRBD1 (5 bases). The CDR3 totals 14 residues. CDR1 and CDR2 from the germline V gene are SGHAT and FQNNGV. The CDR3 here is CVSNLELGDEKLFF. The DNA for the CDR3 is TGTGTCAGCAACTTAGAGCTTGGGGACGAAAAACTGTTTTTT. Drawing the rest from reference TRBV11-2 and TRBJ1-4, the complete variable domain is EAGVAQSPRYKIIEKRQSVAFWCNPISGHATLYWYQQILGQGPKLLIQFQNNGVVDDSQLPKDRFSAERLKGVDSTLKIQPAKLEDSAVYLCVSNLELGDEKLFFGSGTQLSVL.